This T cell receptor (beta chain) was identified during a study of CD8 T cells in Susac syndrome. Broader study findings: Regarding the TCR sequencing and HLA analysis, the study admitted that a relatively small number of individuals were involved.

A note on this clonotype: Its antigen remains unidentified.

With random hexamers, roughly 0.5 to 1 ug RNA was reverse transcribed. A multiplex approach, immunoSEQ multiplex PCR, amplified TCR beta CDR3 across 54 Vbeta and 13 Jbeta. Via MiXCR, TCRdb re-called the immunoSEQ multiplex PCR reads, giving one row per CDR3 protein. The sample includes tens of thousands of distinct CDR3 sequences, 94% seen only once; the top ten take about 0.3%. The CDR3 covers 12 residues. J gave up 4 bases and V 1 base, and 1 base lay outside the gene matches. Germline values: CDR1 DFQATT, CDR2 SNEGSKA (reference sequence). Sequencing used CD8+ T cells from PBMCs. This TCR derives from a human donor in good health. The rearrangement uses TRBV20-1 and TRBJ2-7, with 7 bases aligning to TRBD2. The DNA of the CDR3 is TGCAGTGCTAGAGTCGGGGGGTACGAGCAGTACTTC. Amino acids: CSARVGGYEQYF.